The present TCR beta chain was sequenced within a study of cytomegalovirus exposure and HLA in healthy donors. Study outcomes and limitations: A list of more than 150 TCR beta chains associated with cytomegalovirus was given. A later analysis revealed that TCR association rates differed between HLA loci, peaking at DRB1 and bottoming out at HLA-C. There were several of the most significant clusters that appeared linked to common viral pathogens in a later analysis.

The length of the CDR3 is 13 residues. V lost 3 bases to trimming and J lost 4 bases, with 10 bases between them. Germline-derived CDR1 and CDR2 are SGHRS and YFSETQ. The PCR was carried out with 60 Vbeta primers and 13 Jbeta primers. Using immunoSEQ multiplex PCR, the repertoire was profiled, and TCRdb retains in-frame clones only, with some absent. The profile shows 100,000 to 120,000 clones, about 70% of them singletons. Notes on this clone: The antigen remains undetermined.

This chain links TRBV5-1 with TRBJ2-5, with a possible D match to TRBD1 (6 bases). The material sequenced was PBMCs. The TCR sequence derives from a man aged 25-45 years in good health and CMV-seronegative. The CDR3 sequence is CASSYGTSETQYF. As DNA, the CDR3 is TGCGCCAGCAGCTACGGGACATCAGAGACCCAGTACTTC.